The present T cell receptor (beta chain) was sequenced within a study of early T cells in non-severe SARS-CoV-2 infection (dated by TCRdb to the early 2020s). A note on the overall study: Because TCR sequencing was done on bulk RNA from unsorted whole blood, the alpha and beta chains could not be paired. Findings and caveats that apply to the study as a whole: VDJdb matching was skewed toward anti-spike CD8 responses and likely underestimated virus-specific expansions, missing private and CD4 specificities.

This clonotype was found a few times. Its antigen remains undetermined. Per-nucleotide qualities are absent, and no much larger clonotype sits a single base away. The method behind the library was 5' RACE. Sequenced on a NextSeq 500. The TCR library protocol attached unique molecular identifiers to individual cDNA molecules to correct for sequencing error and PCR bias. Both TCR alpha and beta chains were sequenced, and tight co-correlation was observed between alpha and beta sequence abundances in each sample. The paper's processing steps were these. Decombinator V4 was used to annotate TCR sequences for V gene, J gene and CDR3. TCRs were defined as expanded if a significant change between any two time points was detected under a Poisson model with p below 0.0001. TCR abundances were normalised to the total number of TCRs sequenced per sample and were expressed as counts per million. MAIT TCRs were defined by TRAV1-2 paired with TRAJ12, TRAJ20 or TRAJ33, and iNKT TCRs by TRAV10 paired with TRAJ18. VDJdb, accessed on 1 November 2021, was searched for TCRs annotated for CMV, EBV and SARS-CoV-2, and TCRs annotated for more than one antigen were excluded. Using fastp at Q25 and MiXCR, TCRdb reprocessed the public reads and kept productive beta chains. Entries are consolidated by CDR3 protein sequence, retaining the most common genes and DNA. The V and J calls were not made by the authors but by TCRdb's processing. The sample table lists almost 45,000 distinct CDR3 sequences, 6.1% of them with a count of one. The ten largest clones capture roughly 12% of the sample.

A case-control design nested within a healthcare worker cohort in London, UK, was used, with weekly nasopharyngeal swab PCR tests and blood sampling performed. Healthcare workers were enrolled in the week of the UK lockdown, from 23 to 31 March 2020, and were followed every week for up to roughly 16 weeks. The germline V gene specifies KGHSH as CDR1 and LQKENI as CDR2. The CDR3 contains 12 residues, cysteine and phenylalanine counted. This entry keeps only the CDR3 DNA: 36 bases, framed from base 1. V and J are truncated by 8 bases and 2 bases respectively, leaving an intervening sequence of 8 bases.

Recombination joined TRBV18 with TRBJ2-3; no confident D gene assignment can be made. The TCR was taken from an adult who was a healthcare worker with PCR-confirmed SARS-CoV-2 infection or an uninfected control (not recorded which). The source material was whole blood. The nucleotide sequence reads TGTGCCAGCGAACAGTACACAGATACGCAGTATTTT. This encodes CASEQYTDTQYF. Where the CDR3 stops, the reference TRBV18 and TRBJ2-3 genes take over; the full variable domain is NAGVMQNPRHLVRRRGQEARLRCSPMKGHSHVYWYRQLPEEGLKFMVYLQKENIIDESGMPKERFSAEFPKEGPSILRIQQVVRGDSAAYFCASEQYTDTQYFGPGTRLTVL.